This T cell receptor (beta chain) comes out of a study of T-cell reconstitution after alpha-beta-depleted transplantation in children. General study findings and limits: Surviving recipient cells, namely T cells and thymic progenitors, were the source of high day-60 TCRbeta diversity in some patients. The main origin of T-cell counts and diversity one year after transplant was newly produced T cells. Several hundred rapidly expanded clones from non-depleted graft cells reportedly supplied alpha-beta T cells about two months post-transplant.

This clonotype was seen at least ten times. The antigen is unknown. V gave up 0 bases and J gave up 5 bases; unmatched junction bases: 8. From germline, CDR1 is LGHNA and CDR2 YNFKEQ. The CDR3 length is 17 residues. Unique molecular identifiers tagged the TCRbeta library. TCRdb independently ran MiXCR on the PCR reads; one entry per CDR3 protein. There are roughly 6,000 distinct CDR3 sequences in the sample; roughly a sixth occur only once, and 70% to 85% lies in the top ten. The chain couples TRBV4-2 to TRBJ2-3; 10 bases are shared with TRBD2. This specimen was PBMCs, mostly from graft donor cells, taken 180 days after TCRalphabeta/CD19-depleted stem cell transplant. This TCR derives from a patient under 10 years old who had a stem cell transplant for inherited bone marrow failure, so the T cells may come from the graft donor. In DNA form, the CDR3 reads TGTGCCAGCAGCCAAGATCTTCGTACTAGCGGGAAAGATACGCAGTATTTT. This encodes CASSQDLRTSGKDTQYF.